A single sample gave rise to the 26 T cell receptor beta chains below, sequenced in a study of memory CD4+ T cells and cytomegalovirus serostatus. The sort gate was single viable CD3+CD4+CD8-CD45RO+ cells for memory CD4+ T cells. Clones were sequenced by immunoSEQ multiplex PCR, and TCRdb holds only the in-frame ones, with some missing. The top ten clones hold around 0.51% of a sample with approximately 61,000 clones, less than 85% of them seen once. The specimen was memory CD4+ T cells from blood. Receptors originate from an adult in good health and CMV-seronegative. Some clones in this sample may be carry-over from other donors' samples.

This chain links TRBV2 with TRBJ2-7; 8 bases fit TRBD1. The CDR3 extends over 13 amino acids. J gave up 2 bases and V 6 bases, and 3 bases lay outside the gene matches. CDR1 SNHLY and CDR2 FYNNEI come from the germline V gene. The CDR3 reads CASRIRGPYEQYF. In nucleotides, the CDR3 is TGTGCCAGCAGGATCAGGGGGCCCTACGAGCAGTACTTC.

The gene calls are TRBV5-4 and TRBJ2-1; maybe TRBD1 (6 bases). The CDR3 runs to 13 residues. Germline lookup yields CDR1 SGHNT and CDR2 YYREEE (reference sequence). Deletions cut 4 bases from V and 6 bases from J, with 11 bases between. The CDR3, as DNA: TGTGCCAGCAGCCCACAGGGATCCAATGAGCAGTTCTTC. Its translation is CASSPQGSNEQFF.

The chain uses TRBV7-6 and TRBJ1-1; 7 bases are a match to TRBD1. Germline V gene data show CDR1 as SGHVS and CDR2 as FNYEAQ. The CDR3 has 17 amino acids. V shed 6 bases, J shed 3 bases, and the junction held 16 bases outside the gene matches. Written as DNA, the CDR3 is TGTGCCAGCAGACCGAGTTTTAAGACAGGGATGCACACTGAAGCTTTCTTT. This gives the protein CASRPSFKTGMHTEAFF.

The V call is TRBV7-9, the J call TRBJ2-1; D unresolved. CDR3 size: 11 residues. V was cut by 5 bases and J by 2 bases, with 1 base left in between. CDR1 and CDR2 from the germline V gene are SEHNR and FQNEAQ (reference sequence). The CDR3 DNA reads TGTGCCAGCAGCACCTACAATGAGCAGTTCTTC. Amino acid sequence: CASSTYNEQFF.

In this sample, this clone turned up a few times. The chain couples TRBV5-6 to TRBJ2-7; no clear D gene. The CDR3 totals 15 residues. V lost 2 bases and J lost 0, with 12 bases in between. Germline assignment: CDR1 SGHDT and CDR2 YYEEEE. DNA for the CDR3: TGTGCCAGCAGCTTTTTTGGCAATCCCTCCTACGAGCAGTACTTC. Translation gives CASSFFGNPSYEQYF.

The chain is built from TRBV2 and TRBJ2-1, with D uncertain. Trimming pared 6 bases from V and 12 bases from J, leaving 9 bases between. Germline values: CDR1 SNHLY, CDR2 FYNNEI. The CDR3 sequence is 10 residues long. The DNA for the CDR3 is TGTGCCAGCAGATCGAGCAGGCAGTTCTTC. It encodes CASRSSRQFF.

The chain uses TRBV5-4 and TRBJ2-7, with 10 bases aligning to TRBD2. CDR3 length: 14 amino acids. V shed 4 bases, J shed 5 bases, and the junction held 6 bases outside the gene matches. CDR1 SGHNT and CDR2 YYREEE come from the germline V gene (reference sequence). CDR3 sequence: CASSLSGRYNEQYF. As DNA, the CDR3 is TGTGCCAGCAGCCTTAGCGGGAGGTATAACGAGCAGTACTTC. Combining the CDR3 with reference TRBV5-4 and TRBJ2-7 gives the whole variable domain ETGVTQSPTHLIKTRGQQVTLRCSSQSGHNTVSWYQQALGQGPQFIFQYYREEENGRGNFPPRFSGLQFPNYSSELNVNALELDDSALYLCASSLSGRYNEQYFGPGTRLTVT.

The chain joins TRBV7-9 to TRBJ2-3, with 9 bases aligning to TRBD2. Germline assignment: CDR1 SEHNR and CDR2 FQNEAQ (reference sequence). The CDR3 covers 15 residues. Germline trimming cut 3 bases from V and 3 bases from J; bases unmatched to any gene: 4. The CDR3 reads CASSLSGGRTDTQYF. The CDR3 DNA follows: TGTGCCAGCAGCTTGAGCGGGGGGAGGACAGATACGCAGTATTTT.

V gene TRBV28 combines with J gene TRBJ2-7, with TRBD2 matching 8 bases. Germline CDR1 and CDR2: MDHEN and SYDVKM. The CDR3 is made up of 16 amino acids. Trimming at V came to 6 bases and at J to 3 bases, leaving 13 bases not matched to a gene. The CDR3 loop reads CASRSVRAGDFYEQYF. In DNA form, the CDR3 reads TGTGCCAGCAGATCTGTACGAGCGGGAGATTTCTACGAGCAGTACTTC.

The rearrangement links TRBV5-1 to TRBJ1-3; possibly TRBD1 for D (5 bases). V was clipped by 4 bases and J by 2 bases, with 10 bases between them. Germline-derived CDR1 and CDR2 are SGHRS and YFSETQ. The length of the CDR3 is 14 residues. The CDR3 reads CASSERGPGNTIYF. The CDR3 coding sequence is TGCGCCAGCAGCGAGCGGGGACCTGGAAACACCATATATTTT.

V gene TRBV30 combines with J gene TRBJ1-2; a possible D gene is TRBD1 (6 bases). The length of the CDR3 is 13 residues. The V end lost 3 bases, the J end lost 7 bases, and 15 bases lay between the germline ends. Germline loops: CDR1 GTSNPN, CDR2 SVGIG (reference sequence). CDR3 region: CAWSEHKGGGYTF. CDR3 sequence (DNA): TGTGCCTGGAGCGAACATAAGGGGGGTGGCTACACCTTC.

The genes are TRBV5-5 and TRBJ2-1; a weak D match, TRBD2 (6 bases). V dropped 6 bases and J dropped 7 bases, with 17 bases sitting between them. Per germline, CDR1 SGHKS and CDR2 YYEKEE (reference sequence). This CDR3 has 14 amino acids. In DNA, the CDR3 is TGTGCCAGCACCACCAACCCCGGGGGAAATGAGCAGTTCTTC. Protein: CASTTNPGGNEQFF.

The chain employs TRBV27 and TRBJ2-3; 7 bases map to TRBD2. The CDR3 length is 12 residues. Trimming took 8 bases from V and 8 from J; bases not matched to a gene: 7. Germline V gene lookup returns CDR1 MNHEY and CDR2 SMNVEV (reference sequence). The CDR3 DNA reads TGTGCCAGCGCGGGAGTAGGAGGTACGCAGTATTTT. Translating gives CASAGVGGTQYF.

V gene TRBV6-6 combines with J gene TRBJ2-7; 9 bases are shared with TRBD1. J gave up 6 bases and V 6 bases, and 12 bases lay outside the gene matches. CDR3 length: 15 amino acids. Germline values: CDR1 MNHNY, CDR2 SVGAGI (reference sequence). CDR3 in amino acids: CASSPLGTGSSEQYF. The CDR3 DNA reads TGTGCCAGCAGCCCCTTAGGGACAGGGTCGAGCGAGCAGTACTTC.

This chain connects TRBV27 to TRBJ2-7, with D unclear. Between the trimmed V and J ends, which lost 5 bases and 4 bases, there was a span of 18 bases. The CDR3 contains 15 residues. From germline, CDR1 is MNHEY and CDR2 SMNVEV (reference sequence). The CDR3 bases are TGTGCCAGCAGTCCGGCAAGAGGACCCAGGTACGAGCAGTACTTC. It specifies CASSPARGPRYEQYF.

This clone was counted a few times. The J gene is TRBJ2-5, the V gene TRBV5-1; D is unresolved. The germline CDR1 and CDR2 sequences are SGHRS and YFSETQ. The CDR3 runs to 13 residues. The ends were cut back, 5 bases at V and 1 base at J, with 9 bases in the middle. The CDR3, as DNA: TGCGCCAGCAGAGCGTTACCCCAAGAGACCCAGTACTTC. This translates into CASRALPQETQYF.

This clone occurred once. The chain combines TRBV30 with TRBJ2-7; D tentatively reads TRBD1 or TRBD2 (5 bases each). Trimming removed 3 bases from V and 2 bases from J, with 17 bases in between. The CDR3 has 15 residues. Germline CDR1 reads GTSNPN; CDR2 reads SVGIG (reference sequence). The DNA for the CDR3 is TGTGCCTGGAGGGGGGTAGGCGCGCCCACCTACGAGCAGTACTTC. Translated, it gives CAWRGVGAPTYEQYF.

Concerning this clone: The sample has other DNA sequences that encode this CDR3 too. V is TRBV29-1 and J is TRBJ2-5; a weak D match, TRBD1 (5 bases). Germline V gene sequence: CDR1 SQVTM, CDR2 ANQGSEA. V lost 6 bases and J lost 2, with 7 bases in between. The CDR3 sequence is 11 residues long. This chain's CDR3 is CSVGPQETQYF. As DNA, the CDR3 is TGCAGCGTGGGGCCACAAGAGACCCAGTACTTC. Filled out from reference TRBV29-1 and TRBJ2-5, the complete variable domain reads SAVISQKPSRDICQRGTSLTIQCQVDSQVTMMFWYRQQPGQSLTLIATANQGSEATYESGFVIDKFPISRPNLTFSTLTVSNMSPEDSSIYLCSVGPQETQYFGPGTRLLVL.

This rearrangement joins TRBV4-3 to TRBJ2-3; unclear D gene. V was cut by 1 base and J by 2 bases, with 10 bases left in between. CDR1 and CDR2 from the germline V gene are LGHNA and YSLEER. The CDR3 sequence is 15 residues long. DNA of the CDR3: TGCGCCAGCAGCCAAGCGGCGGAATCCACAGATACGCAGTATTTT. It is translated as CASSQAAESTDTQYF.

The J gene is TRBJ2-5, the V gene TRBV6-5; D may be TRBD1 (6 bases). The CDR3 has 13 amino acids. Germline V gene sequence: CDR1 MNHEY, CDR2 SVGAGI. Trimming pared 3 bases from V and 5 bases from J, leaving 10 bases between. CDR3 loop: CASSYYRAETQYF. The CDR3 DNA is TGTGCCAGCAGTTATTACAGGGCGGAGACCCAGTACTTC.

The chain employs TRBV7-8 and TRBJ2-3, with TRBD2 matching over 7 bases. In germline, CDR1 is SGHVS, CDR2 FQNEAQ. CDR3 length: 18 amino acids. Losses at the gene ends were 0 bases for V and 3 bases for J; bases not matched to a gene: 12. CDR3 sequence reads: CASSLARSREGGTDTQYF. The CDR3 DNA follows: TGTGCCAGCAGCTTAGCGCGTTCTAGGGAGGGCGGAACAGATACGCAGTATTTT.

This chain connects TRBV18 to TRBJ1-5, with TRBD1 matching over 8 bases. The CDR3 spans 13 residues. The germline V gene encodes CDR1 KGHSH and CDR2 LQKENI. Losses at the gene ends were 3 bases for V and 5 bases for J; bases not matched to a gene: 0. The CDR3 DNA follows: TGTGCCAGCTCACCGACAGGGGATCAGCCCCAGCATTTT. Translation: CASSPTGDQPQHF.

The chain's CDR3 is CAISEEEGTTYNEQFF. As DNA, the CDR3 is TGTGCCATCAGTGAAGAGGAGGGCACAACCTACAATGAGCAGTTCTTC. The J gene is TRBJ2-1, the V gene TRBV10-3; TRBD2 is a possible D gene (6 bases). V was pared by 3 bases and J by 2 bases, with 14 bases between. Germline loops: CDR1 ENHRY, CDR2 SYGVKD. This CDR3 contains 16 residues.

The chain is built from TRBV6-1 and TRBJ2-7; either TRBD1 or TRBD2 may fit D (5 bases each). This CDR3 comprises 13 residues. V was shortened by 5 bases and J by 6 bases, with 14 bases between the two germline ends. CDR1 and CDR2 from the germline V gene are MNHNS and SASEGT. This CDR3 is CASSITTGPEQYF. CDR3 nucleotide sequence: TGTGCCAGCAGTATTACGACGGGACCCGAGCAGTACTTC.

The CDR3 loop is CASSFSLEVYSYEQYF. In nucleotides, the CDR3 is TGTGCCAGCAGTTTTTCCCTCGAGGTGTACTCCTACGAGCAGTACTTC. This chain uses TRBV28 with TRBJ2-7; D gene uncertain. Trimming shortened V by 3 bases and J by 0 bases, and 15 bases separated the two germline ends. The CDR3 has 16 residues. Germline V gene sequence: CDR1 MDHEN, CDR2 SYDVKM.

This clone was detected a few times. The chain is built from TRBV28 and TRBJ1-2; weak D call: TRBD1 (5 bases). The CDR3 spans 15 residues. Trimming took 2 bases from V and 6 from J, leaving 16 bases between them. Germline CDR1 is MDHEN and CDR2 is SYDVKM. The DNA for the CDR3 is TGTGCCAGCAGTTTACCCCAGGGAAATTTAAATGGCTACACCTTC. As protein: CASSLPQGNLNGYTF.